This is a list of T cell receptor beta chains from one sample in a study of blood T cell repertoires in COVID-19. Clones were sequenced by immunoSEQ multiplex PCR, and TCRdb holds only the in-frame ones, with some missing. The profile shows 150,000 or so clones, over 80% of them singletons. Sequencing was carried out using PBMCs or T cells enriched from blood (not recorded which). All receptors come from a woman aged 60 to 75 who had recovered from COVID-19. Both conserved end residues are part of each CDR3. Fields, in order: clone size, V gene, CDR3 length, D gene, J gene, CDR3 DNA, CDR3 protein. D genes are given only for firm matches. The size field is filled for only some rows; it gives once, few, many or a size class.

abundance: few; v_gene: TRBV30; len: 16; d_gene: .; j_gene: TRBJ1-3; CDR3nt: TGTGCCTGGAGTGTAGGGGCGGCCCGCTCTGGAAACACCATATATTTT; CDR3aa: CAWSVGAARSGNTIYF
abundance: .; v_gene: TRBV6-5; len: 13; d_gene: .; j_gene: TRBJ1-1; CDR3nt: TGTGCCAGCACAGGGCCTTTCAACACTGAAGCTTTCTTT; CDR3aa: CASTGPFNTEAFF
abundance: medium-sized; v_gene: TRBV14; len: 19; d_gene: TRBD2; j_gene: TRBJ2-2; CDR3nt: TGTGCCAGCAGCCAAGAGTGGGGACTAGCGGGAGGTGTTACCGGGGAGCTGTTTTTT; CDR3aa: CASSQEWGLAGGVTGELFF
abundance: .; v_gene: TRBV10-1; len: 19; d_gene: TRBD2; j_gene: TRBJ2-1; CDR3nt: TGCGCCAGCAGTGAGTTCTCGGGACTAGCGACGCCACCCTACAATGAGCAGTTCTTC; CDR3aa: CASSEFSGLATPPYNEQFF
abundance: .; v_gene: TRBV29-1; len: 13; d_gene: .; j_gene: TRBJ2-7; CDR3nt: TGCAGCGTTCACAAGGGGTGGCCCTACGAGCAGTACTTC; CDR3aa: CSVHKGWPYEQYF
abundance: .; v_gene: TRBV19; len: 13; d_gene: TRBD1; j_gene: TRBJ2-3; CDR3nt: TGTGCCAGTAGTCCAGGGACAGCCGATACGCAGTATTTT; CDR3aa: CASSPGTADTQYF
abundance: .; v_gene: TRBV11-2; len: 14; d_gene: .; j_gene: TRBJ1-1; CDR3nt: TGTGCCAGCAGCTTAACGACAGGGAACACTGAAGCTTTCTTT; CDR3aa: CASSLTTGNTEAFF
abundance: .; v_gene: TRBV28; len: 13; d_gene: TRBD1; j_gene: TRBJ1-1; CDR3nt: TGTGCCAGCAGTTCCAGGGGGCGCACTGAAGCTTTCTTT; CDR3aa: CASSSRGRTEAFF
abundance: .; v_gene: TRBV6-1; len: 14; d_gene: TRBD1; j_gene: TRBJ1-6; CDR3nt: TGTGCCAGCAGTGAGAGTGGGACAGTTTTTAGCCTCCACTTT; CDR3aa: CASSESGTVFSLHF
abundance: .; v_gene: TRBV15; len: 15; d_gene: .; j_gene: TRBJ2-3; CDR3nt: TGTGCCACCAGCAGGCCGGTCCTAAGCACAGATACGCAGTATTTT; CDR3aa: CATSRPVLSTDTQYF
abundance: .; v_gene: TRBV5-1; len: 16; d_gene: .; j_gene: TRBJ1-6; CDR3nt: TGCGCCAGCAGCTTGGGGCCGACTGAAGATAATTCACCCCTCCACTTT; CDR3aa: CASSLGPTEDNSPLHF
abundance: .; v_gene: TRBV27; len: 14; d_gene: TRBD1; j_gene: TRBJ1-1; CDR3nt: TGTGCCAGCAGTCCCGGGACAGGGCTTACTGAAGCTTTCTTT; CDR3aa: CASSPGTGLTEAFF
abundance: .; v_gene: TRBV3-1/TRBV3-2; len: 12; d_gene: .; j_gene: TRBJ1-1; CDR3nt: TGTGCCAGCAGCCACGGGGTTTCAGAAGCTTTCTTT; CDR3aa: CASSHGVSEAFF
abundance: .; v_gene: TRBV18; len: 14; d_gene: .; j_gene: TRBJ2-2; CDR3nt: TGTGCCAGCTCACCAGGACACAACACCGGGGAGCTGTTTTTT; CDR3aa: CASSPGHNTGELFF
abundance: few; v_gene: TRBV2; len: 13; d_gene: .; j_gene: TRBJ1-4; CDR3nt: TGTGCCAGCGCACAGGTGACTAATGAAAAACTGTTTTTT; CDR3aa: CASAQVTNEKLFF
abundance: .; v_gene: TRBV3-1/TRBV3-2; len: 16; d_gene: TRBD1; j_gene: TRBJ1-2; CDR3nt: TGTGCCAGCAGAGGGACAGGGGGCGCCGGGAACTATGGCTACACCTTC; CDR3aa: CASRGTGGAGNYGYTF
abundance: .; v_gene: TRBV29-1; len: 11; d_gene: .; j_gene: TRBJ1-2; CDR3nt: TGCAGCGTCCTACAGGACCGCCACTACACCTTC; CDR3aa: CSVLQDRHYTF
abundance: .; v_gene: TRBV4-2; len: 15; d_gene: TRBD1; j_gene: TRBJ1-2; CDR3nt: TGTGCCAGCAGGAACCCGGGACAGGGAGAGGATGGCTACACCTTC; CDR3aa: CASRNPGQGEDGYTF
abundance: once; v_gene: TRBV30; len: 14; d_gene: .; j_gene: TRBJ2-3; CDR3nt: TGTGCCTGGAGTGTCAGGCTTAGCACAGATACGCAGTATTTT; CDR3aa: CAWSVRLSTDTQYF
abundance: few; v_gene: TRBV11-2; len: 14; d_gene: TRBD1; j_gene: TRBJ2-1; CDR3nt: TGTGCCAGCAGCCGACAGGGGGCGACATATGAGCAGTTCTTC; CDR3aa: CASSRQGATYEQFF
abundance: .; v_gene: TRBV19; len: 16; d_gene: TRBD1; j_gene: TRBJ1-5; CDR3nt: TGTGCCAGTAGTGCCGGGACAGGGGGAGGCAATCAGCCCCAGCATTTT; CDR3aa: CASSAGTGGGNQPQHF
abundance: .; v_gene: TRBV6-5; len: 14; d_gene: TRBD2; j_gene: TRBJ2-7; CDR3nt: TGTGCCAGCAGAGCTAGCGGCTGGGGCTACGAGCAGTACTTC; CDR3aa: CASRASGWGYEQYF
abundance: few; v_gene: TRBV29-1; len: 13; d_gene: TRBD1; j_gene: TRBJ2-5; CDR3nt: TGCAGCGTTGGCTTGGGACAGGGACAGACCCAGTACTTC; CDR3aa: CSVGLGQGQTQYF
abundance: few; v_gene: TRBV11-2; len: 15; d_gene: TRBD2; j_gene: TRBJ2-7; CDR3nt: TGTGCCAGCAGCGCAAGCGGGAGGTCCTACTACGAGCAGTACTTC; CDR3aa: CASSASGRSYYEQYF
abundance: few; v_gene: TRBV5-1; len: 14; d_gene: .; j_gene: TRBJ1-1; CDR3nt: TGCGCCAGCAGCCCGGGACTGGGGGACACTGAAGCTTTCTTT; CDR3aa: CASSPGLGDTEAFF
abundance: .; v_gene: TRBV5-1; len: 17; d_gene: .; j_gene: TRBJ2-5; CDR3nt: TGCGCCAGCAGCAAAGAGGGCCCCACAGGGTTTGGGGAGACCCAGTACTTC; CDR3aa: CASSKEGPTGFGETQYF
abundance: .; v_gene: TRBV28; len: 12; d_gene: .; j_gene: TRBJ1-2; CDR3nt: TGTGCCAGCAGTTCCCCAGGGGACGGCTACACCTTC; CDR3aa: CASSSPGDGYTF
abundance: .; v_gene: TRBV5-1; len: 16; d_gene: .; j_gene: TRBJ1-4; CDR3nt: TGCGCCAGTTCCGGGGGGGTCGCTGACCTCAATGAAAAACTGTTTTTT; CDR3aa: CASSGGVADLNEKLFF
abundance: .; v_gene: TRBV27; len: 14; d_gene: .; j_gene: TRBJ1-5; CDR3nt: TGTGCCAGCAGTTTGGGGGGGTACGGTCAGCCCCAGCATTTT; CDR3aa: CASSLGGYGQPQHF
abundance: .; v_gene: TRBV18; len: 14; d_gene: TRBD1; j_gene: TRBJ1-2; CDR3nt: TGTGCCAGCTCCGGACAGGGTCACCCTGGTGGCTACACCTTC; CDR3aa: CASSGQGHPGGYTF
abundance: .; v_gene: TRBV7-9; len: 16; d_gene: TRBD2; j_gene: TRBJ2-1; CDR3nt: TGTGCCAGCAGCGTTAGAAATAGCGGGCCCTACAATGAGCAGTTCTTC; CDR3aa: CASSVRNSGPYNEQFF
abundance: .; v_gene: TRBV2; len: 13; d_gene: .; j_gene: TRBJ1-4; CDR3nt: TGTGCCAGCAGCAGGGCAACTAATGAAAAACTGTTTTTT; CDR3aa: CASSRATNEKLFF
abundance: .; v_gene: TRBV2; len: 11; d_gene: .; j_gene: TRBJ2-7; CDR3nt: TGTGCCAGCAGTGACTACCCCGAGCAGTACTTC; CDR3aa: CASSDYPEQYF
abundance: .; v_gene: TRBV2; len: 13; d_gene: .; j_gene: TRBJ2-1; CDR3nt: TGTGCCAGCAGGGCGGACTATAACAATGAGCAGTTCTTC; CDR3aa: CASRADYNNEQFF
abundance: once; v_gene: TRBV28; len: 12; d_gene: .; j_gene: TRBJ1-2; CDR3nt: TGTGCCAGCAGTTTATCAGGGATTGGCTACACCTTC; CDR3aa: CASSLSGIGYTF
abundance: .; v_gene: TRBV28; len: 15; d_gene: TRBD1; j_gene: TRBJ2-2; CDR3nt: TGTGCCAGCAGTACGCTGACAGGGTGGACCGGGGAGCTGTTTTTT; CDR3aa: CASSTLTGWTGELFF
abundance: once; v_gene: TRBV6-5; len: 15; d_gene: .; j_gene: TRBJ1-5; CDR3nt: TGTGCCAGCAGCCTGCAGGGCTTCGGCAATCAGCCCCAGCATTTT; CDR3aa: CASSLQGFGNQPQHF
abundance: .; v_gene: TRBV28; len: 12; d_gene: .; j_gene: TRBJ1-2; CDR3nt: TGTGCCGTCCAGAGAGGGTCCGACGGCTACACCTTC; CDR3aa: CAVQRGSDGYTF
abundance: few; v_gene: TRBV2; len: 15; d_gene: TRBD2; j_gene: TRBJ2-7; CDR3nt: TGTGCCAGCAGTTTCAGCGGGAGTGTTACCTACGAGCAGTACTTC; CDR3aa: CASSFSGSVTYEQYF
abundance: .; v_gene: TRBV6-5; len: 15; d_gene: TRBD1; j_gene: TRBJ1-2; CDR3nt: TGTGCCAGCAGCGCCTCCGGGACAGGCACCTATGGCTACACCTTC; CDR3aa: CASSASGTGTYGYTF
abundance: .; v_gene: TRBV27; len: 14; d_gene: TRBD1; j_gene: TRBJ1-2; CDR3nt: TGTGCCAGCAGTTTGATCGGGCAGGGGGCGGGCTACACCTTC; CDR3aa: CASSLIGQGAGYTF
abundance: .; v_gene: TRBV11-2; len: 15; d_gene: .; j_gene: TRBJ1-1; CDR3nt: TGTGCCAGCAGCTTAGGATTAACAGCTAACACTGAAGCTTTCTTT; CDR3aa: CASSLGLTANTEAFF
abundance: .; v_gene: TRBV18; len: 13; d_gene: .; j_gene: TRBJ2-7; CDR3nt: TGTGCCAGCTCACCGGGACACAACTACGAGCAGTACTTC; CDR3aa: CASSPGHNYEQYF
abundance: .; v_gene: TRBV5-6; len: 11; d_gene: .; j_gene: TRBJ2-1; CDR3nt: TGTGCCAGCAGCTCTTACAATGAGCAGTTCTTC; CDR3aa: CASSSYNEQFF
abundance: .; v_gene: TRBV28; len: 16; d_gene: TRBD1; j_gene: TRBJ1-4; CDR3nt: TGTGCCAGCAGTCTTCAGGGGGCAGTAACTAATGAAAAACTGTTTTTT; CDR3aa: CASSLQGAVTNEKLFF
abundance: .; v_gene: TRBV20-1; len: 14; d_gene: TRBD2; j_gene: TRBJ2-5; CDR3nt: TGCAGTGCTAGTGTAGCGGGGGTCGTAGAGACCCAGTACTTC; CDR3aa: CSASVAGVVETQYF
abundance: .; v_gene: TRBV5-5; len: 15; d_gene: .; j_gene: TRBJ2-3; CDR3nt: TGTGCCAGCAGCTTGGGCATGGGAGGAACAGATACGCAGTATTTT; CDR3aa: CASSLGMGGTDTQYF
abundance: .; v_gene: TRBV7-8; len: 15; d_gene: .; j_gene: TRBJ2-1; CDR3nt: TGTGCCAGCAGCCAGGCCCAGGGGTCGGTCAGTGAGCAGTTCTTC; CDR3aa: CASSQAQGSVSEQFF
abundance: .; v_gene: TRBV4-1; len: 16; d_gene: .; j_gene: TRBJ2-7; CDR3nt: TGCGCCAGCAGCCAAGATTCAGATCCAGGGGTCTACGAGCAGTACTTC; CDR3aa: CASSQDSDPGVYEQYF
abundance: few; v_gene: TRBV5-1; len: 16; d_gene: TRBD2; j_gene: TRBJ2-5; CDR3nt: TGCGCCAGCAAATCCTCCCGGACTAGCGTCCAAGAGACCCAGTACTTC; CDR3aa: CASKSSRTSVQETQYF
abundance: once; v_gene: TRBV19; len: 18; d_gene: .; j_gene: TRBJ1-1; CDR3nt: TGTGCCAGTAGTATAGACGCGGCGGGGCGGGGGCGAGGGACTGAAGCTTTCTTT; CDR3aa: CASSIDAAGRGRGTEAFF
abundance: once; v_gene: TRBV5-1; len: 16; d_gene: TRBD1; j_gene: TRBJ1-2; CDR3nt: TGCGCCAGCAGCTTGGTAGGGACAGCCCTTAACTATGGCTACACCTTC; CDR3aa: CASSLVGTALNYGYTF
abundance: .; v_gene: TRBV10-3; len: 13; d_gene: .; j_gene: TRBJ2-7; CDR3nt: TGTGCCCCCCCCTTCGGGGGATCAGGCGAGCAGTACTTC; CDR3aa: CAPPFGGSGEQYF
abundance: .; v_gene: TRBV11-2; len: 16; d_gene: TRBD2; j_gene: TRBJ2-3; CDR3nt: TGTGCCAGCAGCGCTCGACTAGCGGGGGGCTTAGATACGCAGTATTTT; CDR3aa: CASSARLAGGLDTQYF
abundance: .; v_gene: TRBV4-2; len: 16; d_gene: TRBD2; j_gene: TRBJ2-3; CDR3nt: TGTGCCAGCAGCCAAGATGCCGCGGGAGGGCGGGATACGCAGTATTTT; CDR3aa: CASSQDAAGGRDTQYF
abundance: .; v_gene: TRBV7-6; len: 13; d_gene: .; j_gene: TRBJ1-2; CDR3nt: TGTGCCAGCAGCTCTACTCCAAACTATGGCTACACCTTC; CDR3aa: CASSSTPNYGYTF
abundance: .; v_gene: TRBV5-1; len: 15; d_gene: TRBD1; j_gene: TRBJ2-5; CDR3nt: TGCGCCAGCAGCTTGAATCCAGGGGGCGAGGAGACCCAGTACTTC; CDR3aa: CASSLNPGGEETQYF